One T cell receptor (beta chain) is described in this entry. Its antigen is unidentified. Researchers ran the PCR with 60 Vbeta and 13 Jbeta primers. Clones were sequenced by immunoSEQ multiplex PCR, and TCRdb holds only the in-frame ones, with some missing. Among approximately 76,000 clones listed, about 69% were seen once. The record originates from a study of cytomegalovirus exposure and HLA in healthy donors. Points from the study as a whole: In a later analysis, about 17,000 TCR beta sequences were associated with HLA alleles at 0.05 false discovery rate. Later analysis found that TCR beta chains associated with HLA were more clonally expanded than other, equally common chains.

Trimming cost V 4 bases and J 0 bases, with 9 bases left between them. This CDR3 comprises 15 residues. CDR1 and CDR2 (germline): MGHRA, YSYEKL. This sequence originates from a middle-aged woman in good health and CMV-seropositive. Sequenced: PBMCs. The rearrangement links TRBV4-1 to TRBJ2-2, with unresolved D. CDR3 loop: CASSLAVANTGELFF. CDR3 coding DNA: TGCGCCAGCAGCCTGGCCGTTGCGAACACCGGGGAGCTGTTTTTT.